This T cell receptor (beta chain) was captured by sequencing in a study of T cell responses to AZD1222 COVID-19 vaccine. The method was immunoSEQ multiplex PCR; TCRdb's version includes in-frame clones alone and lacks a portion of them. This table has under 150,000 clones, under 95% appearing once. This clone showed up just a few times. The CDR3 is 16 amino acids. The germline V gene has CDR1 MNHEY and CDR2 SVGEGT. After removal of 2 bases from V and 1 base from J, the junction contained 7 bases not matched to a gene. This TCR came from an adult in good health. Here the sequenced sample was peripheral blood, taken on day 0 of AZD1222 vaccination. The chain is built from TRBV6-2 or TRBV6-3 and TRBJ2-7, with 8 bases identical to TRBD2. CDR3 nucleotide sequence: TGTGCCAGCAGTTACAAGGTCGGGGGGGTTTCCTACGAGCAGTACTTC. It is translated as CASSYKVGGVSYEQYF.